Shown below are 28 T cell receptor beta chains from a single sample sequenced in a study of CXCR3-negative and CXCR3-positive naive CD8 T cells. General study findings and limits: When CXCR3-positive naive cells were set against CXCR3-negative naive cells, the former had more hydrophobic TRB CDR3s.

Via 5' RACE with UMI labels, TRB cDNA libraries were prepared. With the 5' RACE reads reprocessed, TCRdb shows one record per CDR3 protein and no DNA. The table lists some 120,000 distinct CDR3 sequences, with about 0.61% in the top ten. Their antigens are not known. The specimen sequenced was naive CXCR3+ CD8+ T cells from blood. Subset indicated: CD45RO-CCR7+CD27+CD95- naive CD8+ T cells expressing CXCR3 (TNR3+). The receptors stem from a human donor in good health. Some clones in this sample may be carry-over from other donors' samples.

The chain joins TRBV21-1 to TRBJ2-3; TCRdb names TRBD2, which stays unverified in the absence of DNA. TRBV21-1 is a recognized pseudogene. This CDR3 is 18 amino acids long. The CDR3: CANCQGLAGGSPTDTQYF.

V gene TRBV6-5 combines with J gene TRBJ2-1. Looked up from germline, CDR1 is MNHEY and CDR2 is SVGAGI. The CDR3 is 13 amino acids. The CDR3 reads CASSISHYNEQFF.

This sequence joins TRBV4-1 and TRBJ1-1; the TCRdb call, TRBD1, lacks DNA for checking. The CDR3 extends over 15 amino acids. CDR1 MGHRA and CDR2 YSYEKL come from the germline V gene. CDR3 loop: CASSQDGQGSTEAFF.

The CDR3 region is CASVEGLNYGYTF. The chain joins TRBV12-3 or TRBV12-4 to TRBJ1-2. The CDR3 is made up of 13 amino acids.

This chain's CDR3 is CASSLRAESYEQYF. The gene calls are TRBV11-2 and TRBJ2-7; TCRdb selects TRBD2, and the lack of DNA leaves this call unchecked. The CDR3 consists of 14 residues. Germline CDR1 is SGHAT and CDR2 is FQNNGV.

V and J are TRBV20-1 and TRBJ1-3. Per germline, CDR1 DFQATT and CDR2 SNEGSKA (reference sequence). This CDR3 comprises 15 residues. Here the CDR3 reads CSARDRSLSGNTIYF.

The chain recombines TRBV14 with TRBJ1-2. The CDR3 totals 13 residues. Germline CDR1 SGHDN, CDR2 FVKESK. The CDR3 loop reads CASSQDRGYGYTF.

The chain's CDR3 is CASSSTRQGISEQYF. J is TRBJ2-7 and V is TRBV13; checking the TCRdb D call of TRBD1 is not possible without DNA. CDR3 length equals 15 residues. Germline V lookup: CDR1 PRHDT, CDR2 FYEKMQ (reference sequence).

The CDR3 here is CASSGLAGDEQYF. The chain couples TRBV5-6 to TRBJ2-7; TCRdb picks TRBD2, but there is no DNA to check that call. Germline assignment: CDR1 SGHDT and CDR2 YYEEEE. This CDR3 comprises 13 residues. Full variable domain (outside the CDR3, taken from reference TRBV5-6 and TRBJ2-7): DAGVTQSPTHLIKTRGQQVTLRCSPKSGHDTVSWYQQALGQGPQFIFQYYEEEERQRGNFPDRFSGHQFPNYSSELNVNALLLGDSALYLCASSGLAGDEQYFGPGTRLTVT.

The chain is built from TRBV25-1 and TRBJ2-2; TCRdb indicates TRBD1, and absent DNA this call remains unverified. The length of the CDR3 is 19 residues. Germline-derived CDR1 and CDR2 are MGHDK and SYGVNS. The CDR3 here is CASSGPRTGGKWEHGELFF.

V gene TRBV29-1 combines with J gene TRBJ2-2; TCRdb outputs TRBD1, but without DNA this stays unchecked. Looked up from germline, CDR1 is SQVTM and CDR2 is ANQGSEA. This CDR3 has 14 amino acids. The CDR3 is CSVEDDRWGGELFF.

V is TRBV4-1 and J is TRBJ2-3; lacking DNA, the TRBD2 call made by TCRdb goes unchecked. CDR1 and CDR2 (germline): MGHRA, YSYEKL. This CDR3 has 17 residues. The CDR3 sequence is CASSQDSLAGGLDTQYF.

The J gene is TRBJ2-3, the V gene TRBV12-3 or TRBV12-4; with no DNA, the TCRdb D assignment of TRBD1 cannot be verified. The CDR3 is 19 residues long. The CDR3 loop reads CASSLGLYADRDGTDTQYF.

The chain uses TRBV5-1 and TRBJ2-1; the TRBD1 assignment by TCRdb is unverifiable without DNA. Germline CDR1 and CDR2: SGHRS and YFSETQ. The CDR3 covers 16 residues. The chain's CDR3 is CASSTRQGVSYNEQFF. The whole variable domain, filled in from reference TRBV5-1 and TRBJ2-1, reads KAGVTQTPRYLIKTRGQQVTLSCSPISGHRSVSWYQQTPGQGLQFLFEYFSETQRNKGNFPGRFSGRQFSNSRSEMNVSTLELGDSALYLCASSTRQGVSYNEQFFGPGTRLTVL.

The rearrangement joins TRBV29-1 to TRBJ1-1. The CDR3 is 12 residues long. The germline V gene has CDR1 SQVTM and CDR2 ANQGSEA. Here the CDR3 reads CSAEGGRTEAFF.

The CDR3: CASSLHSYNQPQHF. The chain is built from TRBV28 and TRBJ1-5. The CDR3 has 14 amino acids. Looked up from germline, CDR1 is MDHEN and CDR2 is SYDVKM.

The chain couples TRBV20-1 to TRBJ2-3; TCRdb's D call of TRBD2 is untestable without DNA. The CDR3 has 15 residues. Germline-derived CDR1 and CDR2 are DFQATT and SNEGSKA (reference sequence). Here the CDR3 reads CSADVAGDSTDTQYF.

This chain joins TRBV7-2 and TRBJ2-7; TCRdb's D gene call, TRBD1, goes unchecked for lack of DNA. Germline CDR1 and CDR2: SGHTA and FQGNSA. The CDR3 runs 12 residues. The chain's CDR3 is CASTYPGYEQYF.

The chain uses TRBV7-9 and TRBJ2-4. In germline, CDR1 is SEHNR, CDR2 FQNEAQ (reference sequence). CDR3 size: 16 residues. The CDR3 reads CASSHMDGLDKNIQYF.

The rearrangement links TRBV28 to TRBJ2-3; absent DNA, TCRdb's TRBD2 call cannot be checked. Per the germline V gene, CDR1 is MDHEN and CDR2 is SYDVKM. The CDR3 has 17 residues. The CDR3 loop reads CASSSGLAGGPGVTQYF.

The chain is built from TRBV10-3 and TRBJ2-7; the TRBD1 assignment by TCRdb is unverifiable without DNA. This CDR3 is built from 12 residues. The germline gives CDR1 ENHRY, CDR2 SYGVKD. CDR3 loop: CAAQGSTYEQYF.

CDR3 amino acids: CASSLVETGNEQYF. The gene calls are TRBV5-6 and TRBJ2-7; no DNA is available, so the TRBD1 call from TCRdb remains unchecked. Germline assignment: CDR1 SGHDT and CDR2 YYEEEE. The CDR3 is 14 amino acids. Together with reference TRBV5-6 and TRBJ2-7, the CDR3 gives the full variable domain: DAGVTQSPTHLIKTRGQQVTLRCSPKSGHDTVSWYQQALGQGPQFIFQYYEEEERQRGNFPDRFSGHQFPNYSSELNVNALLLGDSALYLCASSLVETGNEQYFGPGTRLTVT.

CDR3 loop: CASSWDRGSYNEQFF. J is TRBJ2-1 and V is TRBV7-2. CDR1 SGHTA and CDR2 FQGNSA come from the germline V gene. This CDR3 is 15 amino acids long. Looking up the rest from reference TRBV7-2 and TRBJ2-1 gives the full variable domain: GAGVSQSPSNKVTEKGKDVELRCDPISGHTALYWYRQSLGQGLEFLIYFQGNSAPDKSGLPSDRFSAERTGGSVSTLTIQRTQQEDSAVYLCASSWDRGSYNEQFFGPGTRLTVL.

The chain is built from TRBV19 and TRBJ2-2; absent DNA, TCRdb's TRBD1 call cannot be checked. The CDR3 length is 13 residues. The germline V gene has CDR1 LNHDA and CDR2 SQIVND (reference sequence). The CDR3 protein is CASNQGMAGELFF.

The V call is TRBV18, the J call TRBJ2-1; there is no DNA to check the TCRdb D call of TRBD1. The CDR3 has 15 amino acids. The V gene's germline CDR1 is KGHSH and CDR2 LQKENI. CDR3: CASSPPMTENNEQFF.

This chain links TRBV6-5 with TRBJ1-1. Germline-derived CDR1 and CDR2 are MNHEY and SVGAGI. The CDR3 spans 14 residues. CDR3 loop: CASSYEEGITEAFF.

V and J are TRBV6-2 or TRBV6-3 and TRBJ1-1; TCRdb picks TRBD1, but there is no DNA to check that call. The CDR3 runs to 15 residues. Germline V gene lookup returns CDR1 MNHEY and CDR2 SVGEGT. The CDR3 reads CASSTPTGLAFEAFF.

The V call is TRBV20-1, the J call TRBJ2-7; the TRBD1 assignment by TCRdb is unverifiable without DNA. The V gene's germline CDR1 is DFQATT and CDR2 SNEGSKA (reference sequence). This CDR3 has 15 residues. The CDR3 protein is CSANGPGGRSYEQYF.